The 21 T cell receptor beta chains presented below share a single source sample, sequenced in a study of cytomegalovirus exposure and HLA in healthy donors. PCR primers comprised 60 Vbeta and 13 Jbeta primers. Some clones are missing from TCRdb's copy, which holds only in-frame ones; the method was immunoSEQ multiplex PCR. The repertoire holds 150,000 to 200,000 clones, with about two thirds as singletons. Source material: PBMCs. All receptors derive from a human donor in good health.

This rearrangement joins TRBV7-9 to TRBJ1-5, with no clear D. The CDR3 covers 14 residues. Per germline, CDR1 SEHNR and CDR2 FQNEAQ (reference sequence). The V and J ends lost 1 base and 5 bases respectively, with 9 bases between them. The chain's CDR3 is CASSLEYGDQPQHF. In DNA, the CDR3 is TGTGCCAGCAGCTTAGAATATGGAGATCAGCCCCAGCATTTT.

Written as DNA, the CDR3 is TGTGCTAGTGCCCGTCTGAGGTGGTCCAATGAAAAACTGTTTTTT. Translating it yields CASARLRWSNEKLFF. The chain carries TRBV12-5 and TRBJ1-4; no firm D call. V lost 7 bases to trimming and J lost 5 bases, with 17 bases between them. Germline loops: CDR1 LGHNT, CDR2 FRNRAP. The CDR3 length is 15 residues.

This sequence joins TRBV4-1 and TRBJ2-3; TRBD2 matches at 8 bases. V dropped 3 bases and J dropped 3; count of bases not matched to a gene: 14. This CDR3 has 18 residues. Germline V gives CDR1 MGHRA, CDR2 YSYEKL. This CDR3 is CASSHGLPKRGRTDTQYF. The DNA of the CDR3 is TGCGCCAGCAGCCATGGACTCCCAAAGCGGGGGAGAACAGATACGCAGTATTTT.

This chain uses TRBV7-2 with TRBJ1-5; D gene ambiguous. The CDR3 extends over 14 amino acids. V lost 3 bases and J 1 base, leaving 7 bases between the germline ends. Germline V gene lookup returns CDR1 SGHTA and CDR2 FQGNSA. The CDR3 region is CASSFSPSNQPQHF. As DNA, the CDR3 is TGTGCCAGCAGCTTTAGCCCAAGCAATCAGCCCCAGCATTTT.

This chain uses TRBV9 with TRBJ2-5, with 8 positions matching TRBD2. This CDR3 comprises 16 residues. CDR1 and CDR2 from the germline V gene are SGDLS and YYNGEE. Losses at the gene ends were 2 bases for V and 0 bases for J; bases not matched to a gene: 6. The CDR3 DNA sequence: TGTGCCAGCAGCGTGTCTAGCGGGTCATACCAAGAGACCCAGTACTTC. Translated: CASSVSSGSYQETQYF.

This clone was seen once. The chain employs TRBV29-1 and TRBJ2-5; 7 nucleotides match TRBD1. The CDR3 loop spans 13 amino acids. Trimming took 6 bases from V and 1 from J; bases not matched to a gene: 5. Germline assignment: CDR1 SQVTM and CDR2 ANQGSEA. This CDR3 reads CSVIQGVQETQYF. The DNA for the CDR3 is TGCAGCGTAATCCAGGGGGTCCAAGAGACCCAGTACTTC.

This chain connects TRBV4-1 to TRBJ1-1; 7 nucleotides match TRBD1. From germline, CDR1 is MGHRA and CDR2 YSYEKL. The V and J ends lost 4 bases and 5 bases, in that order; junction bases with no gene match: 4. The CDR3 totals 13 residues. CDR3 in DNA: TGCGCCAGCAGCCCCACAGGGGTTACTGAAGCTTTCTTT. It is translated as CASSPTGVTEAFF.

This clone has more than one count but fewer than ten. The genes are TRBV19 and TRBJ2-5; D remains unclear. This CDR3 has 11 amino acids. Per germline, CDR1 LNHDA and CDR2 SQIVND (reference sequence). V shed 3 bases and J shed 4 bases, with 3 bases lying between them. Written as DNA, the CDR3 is TGTGCCAGTAGTATGGCAGAGACCCAGTACTTC. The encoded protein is CASSMAETQYF.

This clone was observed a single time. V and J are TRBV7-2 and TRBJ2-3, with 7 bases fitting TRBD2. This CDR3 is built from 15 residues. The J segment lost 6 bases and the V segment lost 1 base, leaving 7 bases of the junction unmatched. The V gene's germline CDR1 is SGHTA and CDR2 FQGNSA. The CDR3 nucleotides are TGTGCCAGCAGCTTAGATTGGGGACTACCGGATACGCAGTATTTT. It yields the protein CASSLDWGLPDTQYF.

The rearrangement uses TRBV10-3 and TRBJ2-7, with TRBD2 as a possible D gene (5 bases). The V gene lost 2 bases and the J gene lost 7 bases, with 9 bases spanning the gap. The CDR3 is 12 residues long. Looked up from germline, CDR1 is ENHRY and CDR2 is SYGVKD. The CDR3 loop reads CAISETTREQYF. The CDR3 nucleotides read TGTGCCATCAGTGAGACCACTAGAGAGCAGTACTTC.

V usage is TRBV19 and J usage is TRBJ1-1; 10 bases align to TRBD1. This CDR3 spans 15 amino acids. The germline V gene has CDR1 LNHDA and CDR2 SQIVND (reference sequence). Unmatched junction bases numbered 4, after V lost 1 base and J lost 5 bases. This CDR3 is CASSIGGQGRTEAFF. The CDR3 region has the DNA TGTGCCAGTAGTATAGGGGGACAGGGGAGAACTGAAGCTTTCTTT.

This CDR3 is CASSAAGGFTDTQYF. CDR3 DNA sequence: TGTGCCAGCAGCGCGGCCGGAGGATTCACAGATACGCAGTATTTT. This rearrangement joins TRBV9 to TRBJ2-3, with a possible D match to TRBD2 (5 bases). Between the trimmed V and J ends, which lost 3 bases and 2 bases, there was a span of 13 bases. Germline CDR1 and CDR2: SGDLS and YYNGEE. The CDR3 is 15 amino acids.

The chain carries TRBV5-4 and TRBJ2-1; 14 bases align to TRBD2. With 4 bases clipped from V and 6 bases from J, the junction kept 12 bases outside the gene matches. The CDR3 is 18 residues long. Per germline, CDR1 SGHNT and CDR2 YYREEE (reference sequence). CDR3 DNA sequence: TGTGCCAGCAGCCTCTTTAGGGGGGGACTAGCGGGGGCCAATGAGCAGTTCTTC. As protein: CASSLFRGGLAGANEQFF.

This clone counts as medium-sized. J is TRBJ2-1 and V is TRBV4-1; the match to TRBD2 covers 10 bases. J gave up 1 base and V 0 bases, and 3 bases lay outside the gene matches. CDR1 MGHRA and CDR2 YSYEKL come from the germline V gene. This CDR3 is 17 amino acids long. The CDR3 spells CASSQDKRGGSYNEQFF. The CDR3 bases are TGCGCCAGCAGCCAAGATAAGCGGGGGGGTTCCTACAATGAGCAGTTCTTC.

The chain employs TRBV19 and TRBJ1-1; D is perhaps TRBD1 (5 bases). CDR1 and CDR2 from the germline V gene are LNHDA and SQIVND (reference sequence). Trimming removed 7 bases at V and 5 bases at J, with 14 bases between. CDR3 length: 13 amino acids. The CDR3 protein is CASTPGWGTEAFF. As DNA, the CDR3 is TGTGCCAGTACCCCAGGGTGGGGAACTGAAGCTTTCTTT.

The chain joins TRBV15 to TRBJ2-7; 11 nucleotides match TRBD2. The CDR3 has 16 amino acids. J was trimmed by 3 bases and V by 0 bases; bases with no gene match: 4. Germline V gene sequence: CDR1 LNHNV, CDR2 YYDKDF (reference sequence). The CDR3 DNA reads TGTGCCACCAGCAGAGAGTCAACTAGCGGGGGCTACGAGCAGTACTTC. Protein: CATSRESTSGGYEQYF.

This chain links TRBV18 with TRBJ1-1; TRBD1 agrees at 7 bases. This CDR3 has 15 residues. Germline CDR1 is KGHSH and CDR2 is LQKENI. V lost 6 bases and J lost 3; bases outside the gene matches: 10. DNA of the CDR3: TGTGCCAGCTCGGTCATAGGGGGCGTCGACACTGAAGCTTTCTTT. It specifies CASSVIGGVDTEAFF.

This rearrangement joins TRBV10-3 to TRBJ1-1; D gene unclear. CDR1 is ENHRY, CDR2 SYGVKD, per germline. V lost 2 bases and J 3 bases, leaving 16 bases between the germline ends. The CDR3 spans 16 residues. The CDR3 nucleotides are TGTGCCATCAGTGAGAACAGAGGGCCGAGGGACACTGAAGCTTTCTTT. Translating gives CAISENRGPRDTEAFF.

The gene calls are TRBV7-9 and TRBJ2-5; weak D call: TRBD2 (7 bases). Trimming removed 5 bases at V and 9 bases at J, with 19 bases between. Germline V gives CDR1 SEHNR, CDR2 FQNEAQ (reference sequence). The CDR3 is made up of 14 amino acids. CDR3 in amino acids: CASSEDGGAMAQYF. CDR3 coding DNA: TGTGCCAGCAGCGAGGATGGGGGGGCCATGGCCCAGTACTTC.

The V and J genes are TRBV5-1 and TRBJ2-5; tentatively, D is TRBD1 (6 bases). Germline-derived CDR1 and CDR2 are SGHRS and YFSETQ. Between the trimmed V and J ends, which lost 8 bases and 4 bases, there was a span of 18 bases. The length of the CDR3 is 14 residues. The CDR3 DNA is TGCGCCAGGCCGGACAGCCAAGGTGGAGAGACCCAGTACTTC. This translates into CARPDSQGGETQYF.

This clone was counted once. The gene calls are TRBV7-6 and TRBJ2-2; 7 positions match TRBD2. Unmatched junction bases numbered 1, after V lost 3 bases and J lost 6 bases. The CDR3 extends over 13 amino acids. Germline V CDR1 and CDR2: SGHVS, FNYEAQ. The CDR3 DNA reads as TGTGCCAGCAGCTTTCGGGGGGCCGGGGAGCTGTTTTTT. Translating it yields CASSFRGAGELFF.